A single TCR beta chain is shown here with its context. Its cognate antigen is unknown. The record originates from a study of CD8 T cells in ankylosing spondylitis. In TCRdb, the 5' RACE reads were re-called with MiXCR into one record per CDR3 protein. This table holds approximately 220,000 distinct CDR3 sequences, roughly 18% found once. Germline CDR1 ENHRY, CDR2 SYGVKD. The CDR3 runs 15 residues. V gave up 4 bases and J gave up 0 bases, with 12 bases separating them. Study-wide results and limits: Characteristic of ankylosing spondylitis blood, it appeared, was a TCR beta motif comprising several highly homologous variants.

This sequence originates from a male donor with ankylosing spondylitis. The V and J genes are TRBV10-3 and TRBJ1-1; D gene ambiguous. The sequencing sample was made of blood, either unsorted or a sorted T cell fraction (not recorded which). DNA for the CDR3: TGTGCCATCAGTGGGCACTTGGGTGTGAACACTGAAGCTTTCTTT. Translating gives CAISGHLGVNTEAFF.